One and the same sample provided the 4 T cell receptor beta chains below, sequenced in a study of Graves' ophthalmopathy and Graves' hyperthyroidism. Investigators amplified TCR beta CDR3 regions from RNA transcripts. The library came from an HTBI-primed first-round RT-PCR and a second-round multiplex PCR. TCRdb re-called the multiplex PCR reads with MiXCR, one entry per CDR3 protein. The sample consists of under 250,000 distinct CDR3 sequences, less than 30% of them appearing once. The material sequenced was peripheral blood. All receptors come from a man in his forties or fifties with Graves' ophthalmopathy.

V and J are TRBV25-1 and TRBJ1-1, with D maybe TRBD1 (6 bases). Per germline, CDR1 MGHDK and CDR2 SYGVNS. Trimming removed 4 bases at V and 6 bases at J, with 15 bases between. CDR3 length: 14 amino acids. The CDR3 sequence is CASSVTGLSSEAFF. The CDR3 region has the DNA TGTGCCAGCAGTGTGACAGGACTGTCTTCTGAAGCTTTCTTT.

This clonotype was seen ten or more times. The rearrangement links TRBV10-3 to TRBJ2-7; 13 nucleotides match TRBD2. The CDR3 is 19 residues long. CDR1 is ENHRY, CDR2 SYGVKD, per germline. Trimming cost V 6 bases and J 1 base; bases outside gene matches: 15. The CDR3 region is CAIRSGGGLAGEISYEQYF. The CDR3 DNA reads TGTGCCATCAGGAGTGGGGGCGGACTAGCGGGAGAAATATCCTACGAGCAGTACTTC.

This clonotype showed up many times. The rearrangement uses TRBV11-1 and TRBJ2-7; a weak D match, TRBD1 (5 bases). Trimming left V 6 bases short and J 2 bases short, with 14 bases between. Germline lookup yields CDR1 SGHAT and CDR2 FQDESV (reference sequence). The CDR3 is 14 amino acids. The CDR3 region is CASSPDSQTYEQYF. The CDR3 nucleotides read TGTGCCAGCAGTCCCGACAGTCAAACCTACGAGCAGTACTTC.

The CDR3 loop reads CASSLDSQVETQYF. The CDR3 coding sequence is TGTGCCAGCAGCTTAGACTCTCAAGTAGAGACCCAGTACTTC. This rearrangement joins TRBV7-2 to TRBJ2-5; no firm D call. The CDR3 contains 14 residues. The germline V gene encodes CDR1 SGHTA and CDR2 FQGNSA. V lost 1 base, J lost 4 bases, and 10 bases lay in between.